The rows below give T cell receptor beta chains drawn from one sample of a study of cytomegalovirus exposure and HLA in healthy donors. Clones were read by immunoSEQ multiplex PCR, and TCRdb kept only the in-frame ones, dropping some. The sample holds some 140,000 clones; about four fifths are singletons and the top ten take about 1.1%. The material sequenced was PBMCs. These receptors were collected from a male donor in good health and CMV-seronegative. CDR3s include the opening cysteine and the closing phenylalanine or tryptophan. A D gene is named only where the DNA matches it firmly. Size tells how often a clone was seen (once, few, many) or the class of an expanded clone, and some rows leave it out.

D gene,clone size,V gene,J gene,CDR3 protein,CDR3 DNA
TRBD2,.,TRBV7-2,TRBJ2-7,CASSLKRGGPYEQYF,TGTGCCAGCAGCTTAAAGCGGGGGGGCCCCTACGAGCAGTACTTC
TRBD1,few,TRBV6-6,TRBJ1-2,CASSGTNDRGSGYTF,TGTGCCAGCAGTGGAACAAACGACAGGGGTTCTGGCTACACCTTC
TRBD1,.,TRBV7-2,TRBJ1-2,CASSLERGHNYGYTF,TGTGCCAGCAGCTTAGAGAGGGGGCATAACTATGGCTACACCTTC
TRBD1,.,TRBV6-5,TRBJ2-7,CASSVDRGAEQYF,TGTGCCAGCAGCGTCGACAGGGGAGCCGAGCAGTACTTC
TRBD1,.,TRBV9,TRBJ1-3,CASSVATGQGDTIYF,TGTGCCAGCAGCGTAGCTACGGGACAGGGGGACACCATATATTTT
TRBD1,.,TRBV15,TRBJ2-7,CATSIDRAYEQYF,TGTGCCACCAGCATAGACAGGGCCTACGAGCAGTACTTC
TRBD1,.,TRBV11-3,TRBJ1-4,CASSLVGQGNEKLFF,TGTGCCAGCAGCTTAGTCGGACAGGGCAATGAAAAACTGTTTTTT
.,.,TRBV5-6,TRBJ1-2,CASSPGQNYGYTF,TGTGCCAGCAGCCCCGGACAGAACTATGGCTACACCTTC
TRBD2,few,TRBV7-6,TRBJ2-1,CASSFSTSGVSYNEQFF,TGTGCCAGCAGCTTCTCGACTAGCGGGGTTTCCTACAATGAGCAGTTCTTC
TRBD1,.,TRBV6-5,TRBJ2-7,CASSRDRVEYF,TGTGCCAGCAGTCGGGACAGGGTGGAGTACTTC
TRBD1,.,TRBV19,TRBJ2-7,CASSGRDRGLYEQYF,TGTGCCAGTAGTGGCCGGGACAGGGGGCTCTACGAGCAGTACTTC
.,.,TRBV2,TRBJ1-2,CASSEHSNYGYTF,TGTGCCAGCAGTGAGCACTCTAACTATGGCTACACCTTC
.,few,TRBV4-3,TRBJ2-7,CASSRGTGSSYEQYF,TGCGCCAGCAGCCGGGGTACAGGGAGCTCCTACGAGCAGTACTTC
.,.,TRBV7-9,TRBJ2-1,CASSLVSGNNEQFF,TGTGCCAGCAGCTTAGTGTCAGGGAACAATGAGCAGTTCTTC
.,.,TRBV5-1,TRBJ1-6,CASSFSQGSSPLHF,TGCGCCAGCAGCTTCTCCCAGGGAAGTTCACCCCTCCACTTT
.,.,TRBV27,TRBJ1-2,CASSLVPGYGYTF,TGTGCCAGCAGTTTAGTACCCGGGTATGGCTACACCTTC
TRBD2,once,TRBV5-1,TRBJ2-7,CASSQGPSFRGGVSYEQYF,TGCGCCAGCAGCCAGGGACCTTCCTTTCGGGGGGGCGTATCCTACGAGCAGTACTTC
.,.,TRBV10-3,TRBJ2-3,CAISPGVTASTDTQYF,TGTGCCATCAGCCCGGGGGTGACTGCTAGCACAGATACGCAGTATTTT
TRBD2,.,TRBV15,TRBJ2-1,CATSRVRLAGANEQFF,TGTGCCACCAGCAGGGTCAGACTAGCGGGGGCCAATGAGCAGTTCTTC